A selection of T cell receptor beta chains follows, all from one sample in a study of Ad26.COV2.S vaccination and SARS-CoV-2 variants. Clones were sequenced by immunoSEQ multiplex PCR, and TCRdb holds only the in-frame ones, with some missing. The sample lists around 250,000 clones; around 87% were seen once. The material sequenced was peripheral blood, taken in a trial of Ad26.COV2.S vaccine versus placebo. Receptors were obtained from a person aged 18-65 years who received the Ad26.COV2.S COVID-19 vaccine or a placebo. Each CDR3 is given with its conserved first and last residue. The order of the fields is CDR3 DNA, CDR3 protein, clone size, J gene, D gene, CDR3 length, V gene. The D gene is left open where the match is weak. Clone size, where shown, is once, few, many, or a class for clones that have expanded.

cdr3_nt: TGTGCCAGCAGCTCCGGGACTAGCGGGAATGAGCAGTTCTTC; cdr3_aa: CASSSGTSGNEQFF; clone_size: once; j_call: TRBJ2-1; d_call: TRBD2; cdr3_length: 14; v_call: TRBV5-8
cdr3_nt: TGTGCCAGCAATAACAGGCGAGAGACTGAAGCTTTCTTT; cdr3_aa: CASNNRRETEAFF; clone_size: -; j_call: TRBJ1-1; d_call: -; cdr3_length: 13; v_call: TRBV6-5
cdr3_nt: TGTGCCAGCAGCTTATGGGGCAGCCCCTACGAGCAGTACTTC; cdr3_aa: CASSLWGSPYEQYF; clone_size: -; j_call: TRBJ2-7; d_call: -; cdr3_length: 14; v_call: TRBV7-9
cdr3_nt: TGTGCCAGTAGTATTAGATCTCTCTATGGCTACACCTTC; cdr3_aa: CASSIRSLYGYTF; clone_size: -; j_call: TRBJ1-2; d_call: -; cdr3_length: 13; v_call: TRBV19
cdr3_nt: TGTGCCTGGTTGCGAGACAGGGGGAACTATGGCTACACCTTC; cdr3_aa: CAWLRDRGNYGYTF; clone_size: -; j_call: TRBJ1-2; d_call: TRBD1; cdr3_length: 14; v_call: TRBV30
cdr3_nt: TGTGCCAGCAGCCCGACAGGCACCTACCAAGAGACCCAGTACTTC; cdr3_aa: CASSPTGTYQETQYF; clone_size: -; j_call: TRBJ2-5; d_call: -; cdr3_length: 15; v_call: TRBV7-2
cdr3_nt: TGTGCCAGCAGTGGACAGGGGGCCACTGAAGCTTTCTTT; cdr3_aa: CASSGQGATEAFF; clone_size: once; j_call: TRBJ1-1; d_call: TRBD1; cdr3_length: 13; v_call: TRBV2
cdr3_nt: TGTGCCAGCAGCACGGTACAGGTCCGTAACGAGCAGTACTTC; cdr3_aa: CASSTVQVRNEQYF; clone_size: -; j_call: TRBJ2-7; d_call: -; cdr3_length: 14; v_call: TRBV7-9
cdr3_nt: TGTGCCAGCCGAGGGAACATGAACACTGAAGCTTTCTTT; cdr3_aa: CASRGNMNTEAFF; clone_size: -; j_call: TRBJ1-1; d_call: -; cdr3_length: 13; v_call: TRBV6-5
cdr3_nt: TGCAGTGCTAGTCAGACAGGGGGTTGGACTGAAGCTTTCTTT; cdr3_aa: CSASQTGGWTEAFF; clone_size: -; j_call: TRBJ1-1; d_call: TRBD1; cdr3_length: 14; v_call: TRBV20-1
cdr3_nt: TGTGCCACCAGCAGGGGGTATGCAGGGGATCGTGAAAAACTGTTTTTT; cdr3_aa: CATSRGYAGDREKLFF; clone_size: -; j_call: TRBJ1-4; d_call: -; cdr3_length: 16; v_call: TRBV15
cdr3_nt: TGTGCCAGCAGCTTTGCATGGGGAAAAATCTATGGCTACACCTTC; cdr3_aa: CASSFAWGKIYGYTF; clone_size: -; j_call: TRBJ1-2; d_call: -; cdr3_length: 15; v_call: TRBV12-1
cdr3_nt: TGTGCCAGCAGCTATGCAGGGACCGTTGACTATGGCTACACCTTC; cdr3_aa: CASSYAGTVDYGYTF; clone_size: -; j_call: TRBJ1-2; d_call: -; cdr3_length: 15; v_call: TRBV7-2
cdr3_nt: TGTGCCAGCAGTTCCCCTTATCAGCAGTTCTTC; cdr3_aa: CASSSPYQQFF; clone_size: -; j_call: TRBJ2-1; d_call: -; cdr3_length: 11; v_call: TRBV28
cdr3_nt: TGCAGCGTTGAAGTTACGGGGGCCTTTCAGTTCTTC; cdr3_aa: CSVEVTGAFQFF; clone_size: once; j_call: TRBJ2-1; d_call: -; cdr3_length: 12; v_call: TRBV29-1
cdr3_nt: TGTGCCAGCAGCCAAGCGCCGGTTTACTCCTACAATGAGCAGTTCTTC; cdr3_aa: CASSQAPVYSYNEQFF; clone_size: -; j_call: TRBJ2-1; d_call: -; cdr3_length: 16; v_call: TRBV14
cdr3_nt: TGTGCCACCTTCCCCTTCGCGGGAGGCCACTCCTACAATGAGCAGTTCTTC; cdr3_aa: CATFPFAGGHSYNEQFF; clone_size: -; j_call: TRBJ2-1; d_call: TRBD2; cdr3_length: 17; v_call: TRBV15